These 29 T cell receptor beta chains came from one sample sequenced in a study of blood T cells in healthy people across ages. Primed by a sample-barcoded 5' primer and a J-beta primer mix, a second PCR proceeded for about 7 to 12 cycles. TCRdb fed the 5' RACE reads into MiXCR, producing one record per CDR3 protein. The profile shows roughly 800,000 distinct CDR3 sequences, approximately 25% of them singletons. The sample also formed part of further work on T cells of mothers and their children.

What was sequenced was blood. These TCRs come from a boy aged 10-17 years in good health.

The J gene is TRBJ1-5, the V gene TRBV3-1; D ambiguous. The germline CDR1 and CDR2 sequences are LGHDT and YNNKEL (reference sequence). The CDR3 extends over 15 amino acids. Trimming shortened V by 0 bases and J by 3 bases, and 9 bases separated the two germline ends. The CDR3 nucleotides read TGTGCCAGCAGCCAAGATGCAGGCTACAATCAGCCCCAGCATTTT. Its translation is CASSQDAGYNQPQHF.

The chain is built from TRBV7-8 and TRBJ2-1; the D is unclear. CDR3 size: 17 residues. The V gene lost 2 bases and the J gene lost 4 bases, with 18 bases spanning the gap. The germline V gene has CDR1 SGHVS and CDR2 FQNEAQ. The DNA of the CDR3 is TGTGCCAGCAGCTTAAGTGGCCAGTGGACCTTATACAATGAGCAGTTCTTC. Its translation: CASSLSGQWTLYNEQFF. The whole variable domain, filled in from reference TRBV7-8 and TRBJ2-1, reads GAGVSQSPRYKVAKRGQDVALRCDPISGHVSLFWYQQALGQGPEFLTYFQNEAQLDKSGLPSDRFFAERPEGSVSTLKIQRTQQEDSAVYLCASSLSGQWTLYNEQFFGPGTRLTVL.

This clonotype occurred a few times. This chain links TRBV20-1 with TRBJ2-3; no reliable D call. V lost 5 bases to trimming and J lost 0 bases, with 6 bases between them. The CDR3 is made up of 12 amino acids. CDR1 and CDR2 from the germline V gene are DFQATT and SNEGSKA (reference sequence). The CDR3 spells CSAVSSTDTQYF. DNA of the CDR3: TGCAGTGCTGTATCAAGCACAGATACGCAGTATTTT.

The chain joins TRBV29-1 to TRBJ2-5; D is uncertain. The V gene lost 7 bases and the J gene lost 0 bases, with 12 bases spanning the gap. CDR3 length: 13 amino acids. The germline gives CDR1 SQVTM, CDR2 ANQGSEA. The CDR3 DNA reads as TGCAGCGGGGCCAGGTTTGACCAAGAGACCCAGTACTTC. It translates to CSGARFDQETQYF.

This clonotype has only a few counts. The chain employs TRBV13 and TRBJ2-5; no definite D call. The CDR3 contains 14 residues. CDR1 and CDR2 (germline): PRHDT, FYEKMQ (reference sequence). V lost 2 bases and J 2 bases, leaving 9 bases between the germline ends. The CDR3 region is CASSLNSEQETQYF. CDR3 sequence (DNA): TGTGCCAGCAGCTTAAATTCGGAGCAAGAGACCCAGTACTTC.

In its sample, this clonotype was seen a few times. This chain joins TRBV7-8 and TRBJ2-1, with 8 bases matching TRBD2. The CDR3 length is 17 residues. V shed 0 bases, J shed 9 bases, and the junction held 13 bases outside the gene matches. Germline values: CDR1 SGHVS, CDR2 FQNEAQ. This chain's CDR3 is CASSLARPGLGVGEQFF. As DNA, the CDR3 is TGTGCCAGCAGCTTAGCCCGGCCGGGACTAGGGGTTGGTGAGCAGTTCTTC. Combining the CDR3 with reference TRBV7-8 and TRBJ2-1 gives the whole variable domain GAGVSQSPRYKVAKRGQDVALRCDPISGHVSLFWYQQALGQGPEFLTYFQNEAQLDKSGLPSDRFFAERPEGSVSTLKIQRTQQEDSAVYLCASSLARPGLGVGEQFFGPGTRLTVL.

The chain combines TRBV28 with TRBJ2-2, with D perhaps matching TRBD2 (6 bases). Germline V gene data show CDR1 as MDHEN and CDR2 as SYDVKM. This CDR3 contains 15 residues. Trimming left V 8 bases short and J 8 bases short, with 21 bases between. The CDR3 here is CASAAGTTRGGELFF. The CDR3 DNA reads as TGTGCCAGCGCAGCGGGCACTACCAGAGGAGGGGAGCTGTTTTTT. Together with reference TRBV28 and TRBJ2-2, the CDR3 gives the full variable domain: DVKVTQSSRYLVKRTGEKVFLECVQDMDHENMFWYRQDPGLGLRLIYFSYDVKMKEKGDIPEGYSVSREKKERFSLILESASTNQTSMYLCASAAGTTRGGELFFGEGSRLTVL.

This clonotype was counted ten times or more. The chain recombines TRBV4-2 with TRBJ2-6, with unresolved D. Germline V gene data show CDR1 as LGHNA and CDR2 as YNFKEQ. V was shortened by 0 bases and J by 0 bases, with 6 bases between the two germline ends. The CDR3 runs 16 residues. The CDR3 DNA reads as TGTGCCAGCAGCCAAGACAGCAGCTCTGGGGCCAACGTCCTGACTTTC. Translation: CASSQDSSSGANVLTF.

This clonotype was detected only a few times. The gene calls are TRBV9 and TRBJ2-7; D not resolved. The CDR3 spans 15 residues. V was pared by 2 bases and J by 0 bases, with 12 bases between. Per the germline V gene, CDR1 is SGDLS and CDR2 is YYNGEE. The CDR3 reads CASSVGDISSYEQYF. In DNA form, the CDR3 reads TGTGCCAGCAGCGTGGGTGACATCAGCTCCTACGAGCAGTACTTC.

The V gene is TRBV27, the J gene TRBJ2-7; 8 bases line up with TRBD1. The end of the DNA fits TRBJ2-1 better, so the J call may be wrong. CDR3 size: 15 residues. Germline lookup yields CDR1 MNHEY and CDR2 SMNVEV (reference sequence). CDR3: CASSLSRTGPDEQFF. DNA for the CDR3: TGTGCCAGCAGTTTATCAAGGACAGGGCCCGATGAGCAGTTCTTC.

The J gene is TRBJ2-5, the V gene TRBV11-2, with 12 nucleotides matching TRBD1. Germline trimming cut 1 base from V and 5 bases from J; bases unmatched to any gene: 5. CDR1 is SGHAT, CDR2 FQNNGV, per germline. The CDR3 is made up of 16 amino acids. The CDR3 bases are TGTGCCAGCAGCTTAGGGGACAGGGGGCGCCGGGAGACCCAGTACTTC. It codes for CASSLGDRGRRETQYF.

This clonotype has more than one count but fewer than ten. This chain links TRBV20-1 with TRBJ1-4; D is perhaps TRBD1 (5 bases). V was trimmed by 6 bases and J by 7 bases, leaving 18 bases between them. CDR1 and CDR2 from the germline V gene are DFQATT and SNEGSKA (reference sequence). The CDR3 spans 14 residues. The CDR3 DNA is TGCAGTGCCCCCCGATGGGGGGAAGGTGAAAAACTGTTTTTT. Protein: CSAPRWGEGEKLFF.

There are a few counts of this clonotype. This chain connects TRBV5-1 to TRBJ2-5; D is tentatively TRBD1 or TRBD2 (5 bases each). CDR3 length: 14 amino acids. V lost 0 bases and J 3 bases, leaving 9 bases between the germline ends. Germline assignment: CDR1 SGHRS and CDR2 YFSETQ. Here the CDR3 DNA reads TGCGCCAGCAGCTTGGACAGGACTGAAGAGACCCAGTACTTC. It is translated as CASSLDRTEETQYF.

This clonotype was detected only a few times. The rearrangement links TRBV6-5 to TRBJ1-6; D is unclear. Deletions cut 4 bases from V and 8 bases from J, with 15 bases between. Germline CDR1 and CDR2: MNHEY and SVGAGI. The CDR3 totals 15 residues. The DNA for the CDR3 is TGTGCCAGCAGTTCCGCCGGCGGGATAGATTCACCCCTCCACTTT. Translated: CASSSAGGIDSPLHF.

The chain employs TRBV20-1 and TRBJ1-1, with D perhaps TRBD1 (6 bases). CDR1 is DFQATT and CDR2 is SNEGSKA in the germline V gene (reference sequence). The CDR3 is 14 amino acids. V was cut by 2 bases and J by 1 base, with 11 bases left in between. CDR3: CSARLGQTNTEAFF. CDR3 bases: TGCAGTGCTAGATTAGGACAGACGAACACTGAAGCTTTCTTT.

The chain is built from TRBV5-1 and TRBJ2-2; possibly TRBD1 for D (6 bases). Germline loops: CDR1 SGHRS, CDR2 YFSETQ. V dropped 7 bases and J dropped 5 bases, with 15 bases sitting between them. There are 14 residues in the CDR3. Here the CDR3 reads CASSATGQTGELFF. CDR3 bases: TGCGCCAGCTCCGCGACAGGACAAACCGGGGAGCTGTTTTTT.

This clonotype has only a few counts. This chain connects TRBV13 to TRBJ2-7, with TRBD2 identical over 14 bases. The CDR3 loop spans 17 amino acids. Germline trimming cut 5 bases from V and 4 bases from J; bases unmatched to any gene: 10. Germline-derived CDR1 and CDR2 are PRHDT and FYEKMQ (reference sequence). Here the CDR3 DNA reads TGTGCCAGCAGCCGGGGGACTAGCGGGAGTAATAGGTACGAGCAGTACTTC. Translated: CASSRGTSGSNRYEQYF.

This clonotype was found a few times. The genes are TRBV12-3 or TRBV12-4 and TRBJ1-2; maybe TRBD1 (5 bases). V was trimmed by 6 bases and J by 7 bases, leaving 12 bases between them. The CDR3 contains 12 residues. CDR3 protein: CASSTGVGGYTF. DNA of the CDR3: TGTGCCAGCAGCACGGGGGTGGGTGGCTACACCTTC.

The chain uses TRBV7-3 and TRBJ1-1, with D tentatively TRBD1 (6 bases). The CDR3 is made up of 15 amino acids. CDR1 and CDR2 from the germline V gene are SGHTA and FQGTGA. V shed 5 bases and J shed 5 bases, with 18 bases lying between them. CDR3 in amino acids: CASSPYLGARTEAFF. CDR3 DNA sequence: TGTGCCAGCAGCCCCTACTTGGGGGCAAGAACTGAAGCTTTCTTT. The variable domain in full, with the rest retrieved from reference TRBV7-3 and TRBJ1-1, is GAGVSQTPSNKVTEKGKYVELRCDPISGHTALYWYRQSLGQGPEFLIYFQGTGAADDSGLPNDRFFAVRPEGSVSTLKIQRTERGDSAVYLCASSPYLGARTEAFFGQGTRLTVV.

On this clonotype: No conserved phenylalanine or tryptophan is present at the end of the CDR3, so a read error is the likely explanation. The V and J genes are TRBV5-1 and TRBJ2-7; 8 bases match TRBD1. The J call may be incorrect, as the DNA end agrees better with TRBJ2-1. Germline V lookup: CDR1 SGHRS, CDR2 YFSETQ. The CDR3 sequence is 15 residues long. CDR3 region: CASSFPGGAYNEQFL. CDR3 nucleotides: TGCGCCAGCAGCTTCCCAGGGGGCGCGTACAATGAGCAGTTCCTC.

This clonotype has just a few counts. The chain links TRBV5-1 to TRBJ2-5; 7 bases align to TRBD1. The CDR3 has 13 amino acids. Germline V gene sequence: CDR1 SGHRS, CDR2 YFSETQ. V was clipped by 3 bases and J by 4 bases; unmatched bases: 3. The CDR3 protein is CASSWTGPETQYF. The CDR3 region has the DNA TGCGCCAGCAGCTGGACAGGACCAGAGACCCAGTACTTC.

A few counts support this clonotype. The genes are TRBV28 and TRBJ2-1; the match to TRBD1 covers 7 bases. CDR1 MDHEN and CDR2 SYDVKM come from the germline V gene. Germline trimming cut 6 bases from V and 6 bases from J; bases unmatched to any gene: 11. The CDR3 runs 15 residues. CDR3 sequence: CASSPDRVFLNEQFF. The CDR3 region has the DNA TGTGCCAGCAGCCCCGACAGGGTGTTTCTCAATGAGCAGTTCTTC.

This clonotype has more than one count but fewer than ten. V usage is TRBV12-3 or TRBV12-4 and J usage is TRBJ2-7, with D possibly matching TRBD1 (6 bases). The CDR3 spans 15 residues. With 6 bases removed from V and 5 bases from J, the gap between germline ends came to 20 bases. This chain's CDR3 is CASSQQGTGTDEQYF. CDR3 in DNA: TGTGCCAGCAGCCAACAGGGAACAGGAACGGACGAGCAGTACTTC.

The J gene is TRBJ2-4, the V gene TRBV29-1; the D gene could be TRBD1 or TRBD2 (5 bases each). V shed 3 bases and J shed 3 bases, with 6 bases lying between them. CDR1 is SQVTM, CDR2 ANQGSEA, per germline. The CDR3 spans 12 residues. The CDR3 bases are TGCAGCGTTGAGGGGGACAAAAACATTCAGTACTTC. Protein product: CSVEGDKNIQYF.

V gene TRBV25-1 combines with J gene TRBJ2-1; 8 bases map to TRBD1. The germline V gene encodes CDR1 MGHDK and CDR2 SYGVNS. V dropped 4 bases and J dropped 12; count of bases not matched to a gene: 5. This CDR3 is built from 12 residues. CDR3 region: CASSGQGRGQFF. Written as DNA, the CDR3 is TGTGCCAGCAGTGGACAGGGGCGAGGGCAGTTCTTC.

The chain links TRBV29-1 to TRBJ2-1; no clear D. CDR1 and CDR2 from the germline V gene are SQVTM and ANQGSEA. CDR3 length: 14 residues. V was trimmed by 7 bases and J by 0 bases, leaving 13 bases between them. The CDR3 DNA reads TGCAGCGCCCAAATGTGGGGCTCCTACAATGAGCAGTTCTTC. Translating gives CSAQMWGSYNEQFF.

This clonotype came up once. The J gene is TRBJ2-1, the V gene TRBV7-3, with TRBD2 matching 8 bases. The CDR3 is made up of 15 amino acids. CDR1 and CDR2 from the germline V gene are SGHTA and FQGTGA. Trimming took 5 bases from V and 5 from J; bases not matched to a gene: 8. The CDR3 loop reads CASSALLAGNNEQFF. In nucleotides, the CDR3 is TGTGCCAGCAGCGCCCTTCTAGCGGGCAACAATGAGCAGTTCTTC.

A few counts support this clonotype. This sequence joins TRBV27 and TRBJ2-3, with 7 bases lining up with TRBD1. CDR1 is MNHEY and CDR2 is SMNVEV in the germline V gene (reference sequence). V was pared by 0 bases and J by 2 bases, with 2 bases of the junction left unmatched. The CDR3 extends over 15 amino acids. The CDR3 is CASSLSTGHTDTQYF. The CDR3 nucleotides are TGTGCCAGCAGTTTATCGACAGGGCACACAGATACGCAGTATTTT.

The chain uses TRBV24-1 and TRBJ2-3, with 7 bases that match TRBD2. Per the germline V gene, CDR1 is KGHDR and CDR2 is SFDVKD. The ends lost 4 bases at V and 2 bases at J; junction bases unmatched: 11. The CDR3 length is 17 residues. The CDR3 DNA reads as TGTGCCACCAGTGACCCAACCTATCTAGCGGACACAGATACGCAGTATTTT. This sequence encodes CATSDPTYLADTDTQYF.